The source of this TCR beta chain is a study of blood T cells in healthy people across ages. The study, taken as a whole, reports: Roughly linear declines in TCR beta diversity per million T cells occurred with age. CMV status of donors was unknown, possibly confounding expanded clonotype changes.

This CDR3 contains 17 residues. Deletions cut 3 bases from V and 0 bases from J, with 12 bases between. Looked up from germline, CDR1 is SGHAT and CDR2 is FQDESV (reference sequence). Primers used in a second PCR of roughly 7 to 12 cycles were a sample-barcoded 5' primer and a J-beta primer mix. TCRdb re-derived calls from the 5' RACE reads in MiXCR, one entry per CDR3 protein. The data contain 1.5 million to 2 million distinct CDR3 sequences, roughly 52% of them singletons. As regards this clonotype: Its target is not known.

The sequence was obtained from a middle-aged woman in good health. The rearrangement joins TRBV11-1 to TRBJ2-6, with D possibly being TRBD1 (6 bases). Sequencing was performed on blood. Here the CDR3 DNA reads TGTGCCAGCAGCTTCAGGGGAGTAATCTCTGGGGCCAACGTCCTGACTTTC. Translation: CASSFRGVISGANVLTF.